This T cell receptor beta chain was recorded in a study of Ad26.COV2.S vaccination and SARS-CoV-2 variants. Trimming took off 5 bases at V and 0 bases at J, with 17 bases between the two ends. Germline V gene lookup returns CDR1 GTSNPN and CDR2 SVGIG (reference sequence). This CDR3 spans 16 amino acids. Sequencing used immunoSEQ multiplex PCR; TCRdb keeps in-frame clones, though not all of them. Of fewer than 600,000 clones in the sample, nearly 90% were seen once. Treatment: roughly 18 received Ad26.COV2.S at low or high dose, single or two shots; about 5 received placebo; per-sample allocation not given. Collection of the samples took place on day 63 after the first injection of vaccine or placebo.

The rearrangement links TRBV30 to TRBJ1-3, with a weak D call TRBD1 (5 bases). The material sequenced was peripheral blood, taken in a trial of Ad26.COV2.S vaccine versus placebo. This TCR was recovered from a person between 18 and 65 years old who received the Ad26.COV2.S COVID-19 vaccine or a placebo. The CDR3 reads CAWGGRVLSSGNTIYF. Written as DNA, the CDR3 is TGTGCCTGGGGGGGGAGGGTACTATCCTCTGGAAACACCATATATTTT.